The TCR beta chain under discussion was sequenced for a study of CD8+ T cells in alopecia areata. Findings of the study overall: The study found tofacitinib significantly decreased scalp clonality and expanded CD8+ clones among the top 100.

Trimming removed 3 bases from V and 8 bases from J, with 11 bases in between. The germline gives CDR1 SGHNT, CDR2 YYREEE (reference sequence). The length of the CDR3 is 13 residues. As the sequencing template, cDNA was produced by extracting RNA and reverse transcribing it. Repertoires were generated with immunoSEQ multiplex PCR, while TCRdb's copy carries only in-frame clones and drops some. The table includes under 25,000 clones, approximately 59% detected once. Treatment meaning: oral pan-JAK inhibitor, 5-10 mg twice daily. Alopecia areata patients provided lesional scalp punch biopsies and peripheral blood, both collected for the study. Note on this clone: Its specificity is unknown.

The clonotype originates from a human donor with alopecia areata. The J gene is TRBJ1-4, the V gene TRBV5-4; a possible D gene is TRBD1 (6 bases). The sample was skin, taken at week 4, from a patient treated with tofacitinib. The CDR3 reads CASSWGLEEKLFF. CDR3 sequence (DNA): TGTGCCAGCAGCTGGGGGCTCGAGGAAAAACTGTTTTTT.